This TCR beta chain was sequenced during a study of blood T cell repertoires in COVID-19. The germline V gene has CDR1 LNHDA and CDR2 SQIVND (reference sequence). The CDR3 spans 15 residues. The V end lost 8 bases, the J end lost 0 bases, and 14 bases lay between the germline ends. Here immunoSEQ multiplex PCR was the method, and the copy in TCRdb shows in-frame clones only, minus some. The table has roughly 250,000 clones, approximately 84% seen once. This clone was observed a few times. This sequence joins TRBV19 and TRBJ2-4; D may be TRBD1 (5 bases). The clonotype comes from a person between 70 and 80 years old with COVID-19, enrolled during active disease. The sample taken for sequencing was peripheral blood. The DNA for the CDR3 is TGTGCCAGTGCCTCGACAGATTTAGCCAAAAACATTCAGTACTTC. Encoded protein: CASASTDLAKNIQYF.